This T cell receptor beta chain was obtained from a study of molecular identifiers for immune sequencing clone quantification. Study conclusions and caveats: Jurkat TCR RNA spiked in from one cell (amid more than 850,000 naive cells) was reportedly detectable. Underestimation of highly expanded clone sizes could arise where identical TCR molecules share a barcode.

Researchers sorted naive CD8 T cells as cells that were CD8+CD4-CCR7+CD45RA+. Bulk TCR libraries were made with methods that had been previously described and with listed TCR primers. One entry per CDR3 protein results from TCRdb running MiXCR on the PCR reads. The table includes around 460,000 distinct CDR3 sequences, about 22% detected once. V lost 7 bases and J lost 7; bases outside the gene matches: 14. Looked up from germline, CDR1 is SQVTM and CDR2 is ANQGSEA. The CDR3 loop spans 15 amino acids. Remarks on this clonotype: Its specificity is not known. A read error may explain this, as a much larger clone is one base away.

The chain has TRBV29-1 and TRBJ2-1, with TRBD1 identical over 9 bases. Sequencing was done on a sample of naive CD8+ T cells from blood, with Jurkat cell RNA spiked in. Regarding subset: FACS-sorted CD8+CD4-CCR7+CD45RA+ naive T cells. The TCR was taken from a human donor in good health. Some libraries in this study had Jurkat cell RNA spiked in. In nucleotides, the CDR3 is TGCAGCGCTGCGAAAAGACAGGGGGGAGGAAATGAGCAGTTCTTC. It yields the protein CSAAKRQGGGNEQFF.